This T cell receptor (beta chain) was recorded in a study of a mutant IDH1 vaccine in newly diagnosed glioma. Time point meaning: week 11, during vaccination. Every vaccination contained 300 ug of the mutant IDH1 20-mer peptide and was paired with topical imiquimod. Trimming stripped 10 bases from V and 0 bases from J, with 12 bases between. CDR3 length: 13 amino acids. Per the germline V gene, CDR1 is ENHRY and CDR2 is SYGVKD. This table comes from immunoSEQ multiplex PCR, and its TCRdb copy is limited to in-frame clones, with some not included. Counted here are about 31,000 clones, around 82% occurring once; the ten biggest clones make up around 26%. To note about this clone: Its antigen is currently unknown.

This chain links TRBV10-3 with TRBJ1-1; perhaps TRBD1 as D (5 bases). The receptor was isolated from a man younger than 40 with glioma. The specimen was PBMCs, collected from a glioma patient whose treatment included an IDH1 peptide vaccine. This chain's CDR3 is CANQQEMNTEAFF. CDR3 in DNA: TGTGCCAACCAACAGGAGATGAACACTGAAGCTTTCTTT.